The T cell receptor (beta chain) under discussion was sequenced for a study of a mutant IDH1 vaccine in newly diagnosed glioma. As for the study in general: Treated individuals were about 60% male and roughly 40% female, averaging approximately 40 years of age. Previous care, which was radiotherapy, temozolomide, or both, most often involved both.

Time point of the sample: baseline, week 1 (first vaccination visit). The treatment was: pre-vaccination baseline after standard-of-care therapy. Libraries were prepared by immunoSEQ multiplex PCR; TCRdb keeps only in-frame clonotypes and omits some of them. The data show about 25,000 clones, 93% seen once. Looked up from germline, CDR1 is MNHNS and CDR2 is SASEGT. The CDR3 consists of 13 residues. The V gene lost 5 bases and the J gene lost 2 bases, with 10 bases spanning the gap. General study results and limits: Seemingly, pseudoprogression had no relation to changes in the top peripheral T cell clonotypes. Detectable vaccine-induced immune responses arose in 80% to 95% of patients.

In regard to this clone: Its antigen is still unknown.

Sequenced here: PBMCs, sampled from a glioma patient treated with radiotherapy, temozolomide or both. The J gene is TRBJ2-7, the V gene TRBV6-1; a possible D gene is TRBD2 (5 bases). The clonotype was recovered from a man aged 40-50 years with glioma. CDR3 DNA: TGTGCCAGCAGTTTAAGCGGAACCTACGAGCAGTACTTC. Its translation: CASSLSGTYEQYF.